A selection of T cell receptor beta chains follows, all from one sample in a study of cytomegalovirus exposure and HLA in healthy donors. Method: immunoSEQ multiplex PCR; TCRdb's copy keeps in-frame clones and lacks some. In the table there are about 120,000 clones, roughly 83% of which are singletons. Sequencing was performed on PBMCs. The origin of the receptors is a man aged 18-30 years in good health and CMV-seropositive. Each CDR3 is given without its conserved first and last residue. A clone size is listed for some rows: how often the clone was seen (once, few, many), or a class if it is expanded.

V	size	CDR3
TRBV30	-	ACDRAGMGEKLF
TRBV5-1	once	ASSLAGRGYEQY
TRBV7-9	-	ASSQPGEPYGYT
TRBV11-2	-	ASSLASGGGNTIY
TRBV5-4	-	ASSSNRAVEAF
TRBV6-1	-	ASTWRDTEAF
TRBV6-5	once	ASSYSPANEKLF
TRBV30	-	AWKRGTSGGEQF
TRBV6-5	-	ASSYGPRANTGELF
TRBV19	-	ASSMYQGSSYGYT
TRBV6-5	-	ATGGANVLT
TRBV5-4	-	ASSWGDPTDTQY
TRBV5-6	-	ASSFQGGTEAF
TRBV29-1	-	SVVSHEQF
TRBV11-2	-	ASSLARIRGTEAF
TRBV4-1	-	ASSTGTGGSDQPQH
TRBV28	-	ASGSYGYT
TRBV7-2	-	ASSPHGGTFVDGYT
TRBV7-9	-	ASSLAQQTRGYGYT
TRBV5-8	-	ASSLDSGARNQPQH
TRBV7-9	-	ASSVRGLANTEAF
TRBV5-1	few	ASSLMGQQQEQY
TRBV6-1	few	ASRDRAYGNQPQH
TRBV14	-	ASSPRSGTGLGGYT
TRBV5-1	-	ASSLANTEAF
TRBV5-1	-	ASSWGQAISMNTEAF
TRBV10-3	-	AISDDRGGPTDTQY
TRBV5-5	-	ASSLDSDNSPLH
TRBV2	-	AKRQDYGYT
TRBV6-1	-	ASNPQGSLEQY
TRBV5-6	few	ASSLGRGGSNQPQH
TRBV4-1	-	ASSHPSGGNEQF
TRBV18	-	ASSPREFSYEQY
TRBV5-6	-	ASSGGPPGKAF
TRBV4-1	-	ASSQWTGSTDTQY
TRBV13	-	ASSLRGTNTEAF
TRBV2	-	ASGLEGTQY
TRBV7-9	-	ASSPQGDQPQH
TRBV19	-	ASSTLADTGELF
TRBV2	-	ASSEGTGYSGYT
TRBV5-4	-	AWGLAGIDTQY
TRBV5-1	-	ASSSSAAGGEQY
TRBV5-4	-	ASSVTGGMEEAF